Listed here are 10 T cell receptor beta chains from one sample, sequenced in a study of blood T cell repertoires in COVID-19. Sequencing was performed with immunoSEQ multiplex PCR; in TCRdb, only in-frame clones are kept and a portion is missing. The repertoire includes about 330,000 clones, less than 90% of them detected once, and approximately 0.93% sits in the top ten. The sample comprised PBMCs or T cells enriched from blood (not recorded which). The receptors were gathered from a woman aged 25 to 39 who had recovered from COVID-19.

V is TRBV5-5 and J is TRBJ1-2, with 7 bases lining up with TRBD1. The V gene's germline CDR1 is SGHKS and CDR2 YYEKEE (reference sequence). The CDR3 totals 14 residues. The trim removed 4 bases at V and 2 bases at J, leaving 5 bases unmatched. CDR3 in amino acids: CASSVGQENYGYTF. The CDR3 region has the DNA TGTGCCAGCAGCGTCGGACAGGAAAACTATGGCTACACCTTC.

The V and J genes are TRBV5-1 and TRBJ1-1; weak D call: TRBD1 (6 bases). V lost 0 bases and J lost 5, with 11 bases in between. This CDR3 has 14 residues. The germline V gene encodes CDR1 SGHRS and CDR2 YFSETQ. CDR3 sequence (DNA): TGCGCCAGCAGCTTGGACAGGGTCGGAACTGAAGCTTTCTTT. The encoded protein is CASSLDRVGTEAFF.

The chain joins TRBV19 to TRBJ1-1; D is uncertain. Germline loops: CDR1 LNHDA, CDR2 SQIVND (reference sequence). V gave up 6 bases and J gave up 3 bases, with 17 bases separating them. The CDR3 is 15 amino acids. CDR3 residues: CASRISVSLDTEAFF. CDR3 nucleotide sequence: TGTGCCAGTAGGATTTCAGTATCTCTGGACACTGAAGCTTTCTTT.

The chain carries TRBV18 and TRBJ2-5; TRBD1 agrees at 8 bases. The CDR3 contains 14 residues. The ends lost 4 bases at V and 2 bases at J; junction bases unmatched: 3. The germline CDR1 and CDR2 sequences are KGHSH and LQKENI. CDR3 protein: CASSLDRVQETQYF. CDR3 DNA: TGTGCCAGCTCACTGGACAGGGTTCAAGAGACCCAGTACTTC.

In this sample, this clone turned up once. The chain couples TRBV3-1 (or the pseudogene TRBV3-2) to TRBJ1-4, with 7 bases lining up with TRBD1. Looked up from germline, CDR1 is LGHDT and CDR2 is YNNKEL (reference sequence). With V trimmed by 6 bases and J by 1 base, 5 bases remained unmatched. There are 15 residues in the CDR3. CDR3 sequence (DNA): TGTGCCAGCAGGGACCAGGGGGGAACTAATGAAAAACTGTTTTTT. Translation gives CASRDQGGTNEKLFF.

The chain couples TRBV4-3 to TRBJ2-2; no clear D gene. The CDR3 spans 15 residues. V lost 0 bases, J lost 6 bases, and 11 bases lay in between. Germline values: CDR1 LGHNA, CDR2 YSLEER. CDR3 DNA: TGCGCCAGCAGCCAAGAATCGTGGCTAGCCGGGGAGCTGTTTTTT. Translating it yields CASSQESWLAGELFF.

The chain links TRBV19 to TRBJ1-3; D uncertain. Trimming left V 5 bases short and J 0 bases short, with 14 bases between. Germline CDR1 and CDR2: LNHDA and SQIVND (reference sequence). CDR3 length: 16 residues. The CDR3 sequence: CASSARGRSSGNTIYF. In DNA form, the CDR3 reads TGTGCCAGTAGTGCGAGAGGGAGGTCCTCTGGAAACACCATATATTTT.

The chain links TRBV6-5 to TRBJ1-1; no firm D call. Per the germline V gene, CDR1 is MNHEY and CDR2 is SVGAGI. Between the trimmed V and J ends, which lost 0 bases and 4 bases, there was a span of 6 bases. The CDR3 is 13 amino acids. As DNA, the CDR3 is TGTGCCAGCAGTTACTCAGCTGCCACTGAAGCTTTCTTT. It yields the protein CASSYSAATEAFF.

The CDR3 protein is CSVAGGGNQPQHF. In DNA form, the CDR3 reads TGCAGCGTTGCAGGAGGGGGCAATCAGCCCCAGCATTTT. The chain combines TRBV29-1 with TRBJ1-5, with TRBD1 as a possible D gene (5 bases). CDR1 SQVTM and CDR2 ANQGSEA come from the germline V gene. CDR3 size: 13 residues. Between the trimmed V and J ends, which lost 4 bases and 2 bases, there was a span of 9 bases. Full variable domain (remainder filled in from reference TRBV29-1 and TRBJ1-5): SAVISQKPSRDICQRGTSLTIQCQVDSQVTMMFWYRQQPGQSLTLIATANQGSEATYESGFVIDKFPISRPNLTFSTLTVSNMSPEDSSIYLCSVAGGGNQPQHFGDGTRLSIL.

The chain uses TRBV6-1 and TRBJ2-3, with 14 bases fitting TRBD2. Germline CDR1 reads MNHNS; CDR2 reads SASEGT. Losses at the gene ends were 4 bases for V and 1 base for J; bases not matched to a gene: 7. The CDR3 covers 18 residues. This CDR3 reads CASSAFRGLAGGTDTQYF. The DNA of the CDR3 is TGTGCCAGCAGTGCCTTCCGGGGACTAGCGGGGGGCACAGATACGCAGTATTTT.